The sequence of this TCR beta chain was determined in a study of blood T cell repertoires in COVID-19. Study background: Samples of COVID-19 (acute and convalescent) were obtained from the United States, Italy and Spain. PBMCs, B-cell-depleted T cells, or T cells were the source of the cDNA or gDNA that made up the material.

As handled by the study authors: It was from reference gene primer amplification that nucleated cell counts were estimated. Assay: immunoSEQ multiplex PCR; the TCRdb copy retains only in-frame clones and omits some. D and trimming come from the DNA, and the V and J calls and clone size come from that table. The sample contains about 120,000 clones, 80% to 90% of which appear only once. V was pared by 2 bases and J by 2 bases, with 5 bases of the junction left unmatched. Germline V CDR1 and CDR2: SEHNR, FQNEAQ (reference sequence). The CDR3 covers 15 residues. V gene TRBV7-9 combines with J gene TRBJ2-7, with 8 bases lining up with TRBD1. This TCR was recovered from a man between 70 and 80 years old with active or convalescent COVID-19. Material for sequencing was peripheral blood. The chain's CDR3 is CASSLRTGPTYEQYF. The CDR3 DNA sequence: TGTGCCAGCAGCTTAAGGACAGGGCCCACCTACGAGCAGTACTTC. Full variable domain (rest looked up from reference TRBV7-9 and TRBJ2-7): DTGVSQNPRHKITKRGQNVTFRCDPISEHNRLYWYRQTLGQGPEFLTYFQNEAQLEKSRLLSDRFSAERPKGSFSTLEIQRTEQGDSAMYLCASSLRTGPTYEQYFGPGTRLTVT.